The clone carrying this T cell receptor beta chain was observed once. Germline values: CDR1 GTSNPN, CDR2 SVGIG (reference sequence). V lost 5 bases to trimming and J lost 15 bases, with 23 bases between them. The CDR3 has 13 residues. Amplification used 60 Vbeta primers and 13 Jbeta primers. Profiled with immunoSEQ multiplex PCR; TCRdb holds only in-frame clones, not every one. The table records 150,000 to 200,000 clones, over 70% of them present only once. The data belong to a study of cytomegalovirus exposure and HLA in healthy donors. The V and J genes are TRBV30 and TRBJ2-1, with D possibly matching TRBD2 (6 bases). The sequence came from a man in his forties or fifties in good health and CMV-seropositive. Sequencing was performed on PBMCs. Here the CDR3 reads CAWSLEGRTTGFF. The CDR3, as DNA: TGTGCCTGGTCCCTGGAGGGACGGACCACCGGGTTCTTC. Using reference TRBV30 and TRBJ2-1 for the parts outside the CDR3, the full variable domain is SQTIHQWPATLVQPVGSPLSLECTVEGTSNPNLYWYRQAAGRGLQLLFYSVGIGQISSEVPQNLSASRPQDRQFILSSKKLLLSDSGFYLCAWSLEGRTTGFFGPGTRLTVL.